What follows is one T cell receptor (beta chain) and its context. Authors' data handling: Estimation of nucleated cell counts was performed using reference gene primer amplification. Method: immunoSEQ multiplex PCR; TCRdb's copy keeps in-frame clones and lacks some. That table furnishes V, J and clone size, whereas the DNA furnished D and trimming. The sample comprises a few hundred thousand clones, approximately 84% of which are singletons, and around 3% rests with the top ten. This CDR3 contains 14 residues. CDR1 is LGHDT, CDR2 YNNKEL, per germline (reference sequence). The trim removed 7 bases at V and 5 bases at J, leaving 8 bases unmatched. This record belongs to a study of blood T cell repertoires in COVID-19. At the level of the study: PBMCs, B-cell-depleted T cells, or T cells were the source of the cDNA or gDNA that made up the material.

The chain employs TRBV3-1 (or the pseudogene TRBV3-2) and TRBJ2-1, with 7 positions matching TRBD2. The sample consisted of PBMCs or T cells enriched from blood (not recorded which). The TCR was taken from a woman in her thirties who had recovered from COVID-19. CDR3 nucleotide sequence: TGTGCCAGCAAGGCCGGGAGGTTGGACAATGAGCAGTTCTTC. Encoded protein: CASKAGRLDNEQFF.